This T cell receptor (beta chain) was recovered during a study of T cells in Graves' hyperthyroidism and ophthalmopathy. The study, taken as a whole, reports: Before onset, by a median of about six months, the model predicted ophthalmopathy.

CDR1 and CDR2 from the germline V gene are LNHDA and SQIVND (reference sequence). Trimming removed 5 bases from V and 8 bases from J, with 15 bases in between. The CDR3 runs 13 residues. With regard to this clonotype: Its antigen is as yet unknown.

Clinicians diagnosed patients from clinical symptoms, serum thyroxine and TRAb, thyroid ultrasound and orbital computed tomography. The PBMCs were sourced from fresh peripheral blood (around 10 ml). Amplification of TCR beta CDR3 regions was performed using RNA transcripts as template. HTBI primers were used for first-round RT-PCR of the TCR CDR3. MiXCR was run by TCRdb on the multiplex PCR reads, yielding one entry per CDR3 protein. Of 330,000 or so distinct CDR3 sequences listed, approximately 18% are singletons. Sequencing was done on a sample of blood. The TCR originated in a man aged 50-60 years with Graves' ophthalmopathy. The V and J genes are TRBV19 and TRBJ1-2; maybe TRBD1 (5 bases). As DNA, the CDR3 is TGTGCCAGTAGTCAGGGAGGGTCTAACGGCTACACCTTC. It yields the protein CASSQGGSNGYTF.